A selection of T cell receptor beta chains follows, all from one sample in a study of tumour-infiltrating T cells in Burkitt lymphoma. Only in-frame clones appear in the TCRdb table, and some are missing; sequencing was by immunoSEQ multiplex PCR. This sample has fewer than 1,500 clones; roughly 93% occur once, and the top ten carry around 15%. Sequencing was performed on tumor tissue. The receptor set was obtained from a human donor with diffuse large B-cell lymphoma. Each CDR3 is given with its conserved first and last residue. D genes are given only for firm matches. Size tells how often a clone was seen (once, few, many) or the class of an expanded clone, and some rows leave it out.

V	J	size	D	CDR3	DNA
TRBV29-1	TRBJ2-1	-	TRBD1	CSVRLTGMEQFF	TGCAGCGTCAGACTGACAGGGATGGAGCAGTTCTTC
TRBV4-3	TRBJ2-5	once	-	CASSQDFGETQYF	TGCGCCAGCAGCCAAGATTTTGGAGAGACCCAGTACTTC
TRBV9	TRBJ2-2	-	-	CASSVVGGVNAGELFF	TGTGCCAGCAGCGTAGTTGGGGGCGTCAACGCCGGGGAGCTGTTTTTT
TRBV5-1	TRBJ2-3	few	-	CASSLQGSGTDTQYF	TGCGCCAGCAGCTTGCAGGGGTCAGGGACAGATACGCAGTATTTT
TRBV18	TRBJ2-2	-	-	CASSPGGSTGELFF	TGTGCCAGCTCACCAGGAGGGTCCACCGGGGAGCTGTTTTTT
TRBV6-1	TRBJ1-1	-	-	CASSQGGMNTEAFF	TGTGCCAGCAGTCAGGGTGGGATGAACACTGAAGCTTTCTTT
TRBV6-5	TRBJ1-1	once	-	CASSRSPHLTEAFF	TGTGCCAGCAGCCGCAGCCCTCACCTCACTGAAGCTTTCTTT
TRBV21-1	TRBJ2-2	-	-	CASSRIPRQDTGELFF	TGTGCCAGCAGCAGAATCCCAAGACAGGACACCGGGGAGCTGTTTTTT
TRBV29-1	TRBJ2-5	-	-	CSVGYPETQYF	TGCAGCGTTGGATACCCGGAGACCCAGTACTTC
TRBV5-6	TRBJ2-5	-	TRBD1	CASSFGQGAPETQYF	TGTGCCAGCAGCTTCGGACAGGGGGCCCCAGAGACCCAGTACTTC
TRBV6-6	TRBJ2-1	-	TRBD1	CASSYSEGGKGNEQFF	TGTGCCAGCAGTTACTCGGAAGGGGGCAAAGGGAATGAGCAGTTCTTC
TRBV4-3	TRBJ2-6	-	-	CASSQDSSGANVLTF	TGCGCCAGCAGCCAAGATAGCTCTGGGGCCAACGTCCTGACTTTC
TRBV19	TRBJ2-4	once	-	CASSGNLGNIQYF	TGTGCCAGTAGCGGGAACCTTGGGAACATTCAGTACTTC
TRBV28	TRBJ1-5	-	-	CASDPGDRAYQPQHF	TGTGCCAGCGACCCGGGGGATAGGGCTTATCAGCCCCAGCATTTT
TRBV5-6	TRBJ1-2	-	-	CASSSGESYGYTF	TGTGCCAGCAGCTCTGGGGAAAGCTATGGCTACACCTTC
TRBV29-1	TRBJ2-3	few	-	CSVGPRDAPTDTQYF	TGCAGCGTAGGTCCCAGGGACGCCCCGACAGATACGCAGTATTTT
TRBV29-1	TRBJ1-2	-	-	CSAADNHYGYTF	TGCAGCGCCGCGGACAACCACTATGGCTACACCTTC
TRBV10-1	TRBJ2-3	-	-	CASSEGLDLDTQYF	TGCGCCAGCAGTGAAGGGCTGGACCTAGATACGCAGTATTTT
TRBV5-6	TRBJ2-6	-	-	CASSLPGANVLTF	TGTGCCAGCAGCTTGCCTGGGGCCAACGTCCTGACTTTC
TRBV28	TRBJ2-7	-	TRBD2	CASSLPTSGTGSFTYEQYF	TGTGCCAGCAGCTTACCCACTAGCGGGACAGGATCCTTTACTTACGAGCAGTACTTC
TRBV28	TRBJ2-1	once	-	CASTPSARESDEQFF	TGTGCCAGCACCCCCAGTGCACGGGAGTCTGATGAGCAGTTCTTC
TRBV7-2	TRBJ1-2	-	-	CASSLVGDYGYTF	TGTGCCAGCAGCTTAGTGGGGGACTATGGCTACACCTTC
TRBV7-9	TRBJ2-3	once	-	CASGRDTDTQYF	TGTGCGAGCGGGCGGGACACAGATACGCAGTATTTT
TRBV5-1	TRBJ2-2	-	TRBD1	CASRPGDREKTGELFF	TGCGCCAGCCGCCCCGGGGACAGGGAAAAAACCGGGGAGCTGTTTTTT